Reported below is one TCR beta chain. The antigen is not known. Each cell subset's genomic DNA was divided evenly among several immunoSEQ plates. Data came from immunoSEQ multiplex PCR; TCRdb stores just in-frame clones and leaves some out. In the table there are roughly 1,100,000 clones, approximately 76% of which are singletons. These data are taken from a study of shared clonotypes between healthy human individuals. At the level of the study: Serving as donors were two women and three men, whose ages spanned 18 to 49.

Per the germline V gene, CDR1 is SGHTA and CDR2 is FQGNSA. The CDR3 runs to 15 residues. Trimming took 5 bases from V and 4 from J; bases not matched to a gene: 6. General study points: Clonotypes that were shared across several donors made up 4% to 6% of naive CD4 clonotypes. Sampling used blood alone; tissue repertoires probably differ.

The genes are TRBV7-2 and TRBJ2-7, with TRBD2 matching over 12 bases. Material: memory CD4+ T cells sorted from blood. Specified subset: CD45RA-negative fraction. The TCR was taken from a man aged 18 to 30 in good health. The CDR3 DNA sequence: TGTGCCAGCAGCCCGCGGACTAGCGGGATATACGAGCAGTACTTC. Translated: CASSPRTSGIYEQYF.